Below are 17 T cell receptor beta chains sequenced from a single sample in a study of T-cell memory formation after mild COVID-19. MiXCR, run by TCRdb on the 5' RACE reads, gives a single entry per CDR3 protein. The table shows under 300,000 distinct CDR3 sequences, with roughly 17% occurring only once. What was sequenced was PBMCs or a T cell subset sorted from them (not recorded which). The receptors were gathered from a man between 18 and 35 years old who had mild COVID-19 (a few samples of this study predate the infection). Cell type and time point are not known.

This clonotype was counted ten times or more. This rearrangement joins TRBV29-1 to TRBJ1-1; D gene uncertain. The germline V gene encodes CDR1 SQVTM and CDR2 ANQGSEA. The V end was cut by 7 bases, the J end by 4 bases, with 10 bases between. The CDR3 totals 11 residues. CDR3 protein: CSALILTEAFF. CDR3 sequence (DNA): TGCAGCGCCCTTATCCTCACTGAAGCTTTCTTT.

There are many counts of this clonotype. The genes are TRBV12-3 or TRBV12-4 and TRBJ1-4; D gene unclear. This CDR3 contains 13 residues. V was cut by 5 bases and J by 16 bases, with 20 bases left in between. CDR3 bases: TGTGCCAGCAGTCGCGGTGTAGAAACCCACCCGTTTTTT. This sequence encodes CASSRGVETHPFF.

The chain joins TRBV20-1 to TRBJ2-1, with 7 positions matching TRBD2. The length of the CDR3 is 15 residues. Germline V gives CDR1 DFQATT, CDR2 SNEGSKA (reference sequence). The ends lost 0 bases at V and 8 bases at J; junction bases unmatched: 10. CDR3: CSAREPTSSRYEQFF. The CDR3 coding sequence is TGCAGTGCTAGAGAACCGACTAGCAGTCGTTATGAGCAGTTCTTC.

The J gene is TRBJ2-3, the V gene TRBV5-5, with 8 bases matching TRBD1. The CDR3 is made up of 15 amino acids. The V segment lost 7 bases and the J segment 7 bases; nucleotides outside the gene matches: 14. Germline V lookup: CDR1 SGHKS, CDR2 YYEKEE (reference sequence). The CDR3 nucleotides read TGTGCCAGCCGAGGACAGGGCCGAATGGGGTATACGCAGTATTTT. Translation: CASRGQGRMGYTQYF.

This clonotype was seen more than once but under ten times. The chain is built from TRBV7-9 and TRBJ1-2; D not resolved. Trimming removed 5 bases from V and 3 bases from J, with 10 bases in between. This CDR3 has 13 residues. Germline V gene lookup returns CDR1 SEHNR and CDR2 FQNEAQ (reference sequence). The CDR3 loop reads CASSRGPHYGYTF. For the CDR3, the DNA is TGTGCCAGCAGCCGCGGGCCCCACTATGGCTACACCTTC.

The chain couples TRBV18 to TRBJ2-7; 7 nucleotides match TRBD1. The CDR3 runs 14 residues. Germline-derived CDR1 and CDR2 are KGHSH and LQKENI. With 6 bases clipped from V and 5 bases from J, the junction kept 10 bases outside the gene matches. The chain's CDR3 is CASSPGQWANEQYV. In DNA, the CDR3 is TGTGCCAGCTCCCCGGGACAGTGGGCTAACGAGCAGTACGTC.

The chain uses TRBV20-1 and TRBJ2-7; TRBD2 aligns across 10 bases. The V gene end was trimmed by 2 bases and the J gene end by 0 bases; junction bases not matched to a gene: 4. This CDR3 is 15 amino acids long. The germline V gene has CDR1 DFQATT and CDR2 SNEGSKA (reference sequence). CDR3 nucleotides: TGCAGTGCTAGAAAAGCGGGGGGGGACTCCTACGAGCAGTACGTC. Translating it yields CSARKAGGDSYEQYV.

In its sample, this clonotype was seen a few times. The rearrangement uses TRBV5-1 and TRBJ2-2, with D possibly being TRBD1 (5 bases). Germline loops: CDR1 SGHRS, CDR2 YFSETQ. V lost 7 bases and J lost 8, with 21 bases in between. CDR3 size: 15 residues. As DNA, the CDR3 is TGCGCCAGCCGCATGGGGCCGATGATAGGTGGGGAGCTGTTTTTT. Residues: CASRMGPMIGGELFF.

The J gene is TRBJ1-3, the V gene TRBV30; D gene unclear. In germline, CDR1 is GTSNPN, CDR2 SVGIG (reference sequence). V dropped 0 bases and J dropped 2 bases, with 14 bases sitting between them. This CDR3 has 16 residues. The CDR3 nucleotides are TGTGCCTGGAGTGTCGACTTTTTCCCTCCTGGAAACACCATATATTTT. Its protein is CAWSVDFFPPGNTIYF.

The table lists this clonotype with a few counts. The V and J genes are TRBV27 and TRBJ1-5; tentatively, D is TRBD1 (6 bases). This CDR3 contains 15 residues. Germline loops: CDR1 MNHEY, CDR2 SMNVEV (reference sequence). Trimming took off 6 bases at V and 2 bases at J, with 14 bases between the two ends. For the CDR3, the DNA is TGTGCCAGCAGACGGGGGGCGAGAGGCAATCAGCCCCAGCATTTT. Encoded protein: CASRRGARGNQPQHF.

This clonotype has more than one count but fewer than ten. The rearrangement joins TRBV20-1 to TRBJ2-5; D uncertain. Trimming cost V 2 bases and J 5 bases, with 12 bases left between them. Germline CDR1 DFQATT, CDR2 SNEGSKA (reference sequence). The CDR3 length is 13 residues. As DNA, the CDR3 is TGCAGTGCTAGAAATCCAGTGAGTGAGACCCAGTACTTC. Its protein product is CSARNPVSETQYF.

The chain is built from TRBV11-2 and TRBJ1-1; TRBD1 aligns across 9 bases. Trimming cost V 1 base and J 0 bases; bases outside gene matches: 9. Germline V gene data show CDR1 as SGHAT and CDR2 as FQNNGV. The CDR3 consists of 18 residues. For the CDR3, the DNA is TGTGCCAGCAGCTTAGGAAGAGGACAGGGGCGAATGAACACTGAAGCTTTCTTT. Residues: CASSLGRGQGRMNTEAFF.

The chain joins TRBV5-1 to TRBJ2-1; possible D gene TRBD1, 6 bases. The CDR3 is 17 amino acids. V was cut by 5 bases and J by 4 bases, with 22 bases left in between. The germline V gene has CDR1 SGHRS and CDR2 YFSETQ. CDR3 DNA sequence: TGCGCCAGCAGAAGTAGGGGGTATGGGGAGTTATACAATGAGCAGTTCTTC. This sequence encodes CASRSRGYGELYNEQFF.

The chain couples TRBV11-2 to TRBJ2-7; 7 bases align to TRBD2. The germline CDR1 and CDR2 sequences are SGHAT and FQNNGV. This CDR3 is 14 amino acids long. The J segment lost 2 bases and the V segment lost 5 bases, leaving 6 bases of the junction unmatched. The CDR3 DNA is TGTGCCAGCAGCCAAAGCGGGGCGCCCTACGAGCAGTACTTC. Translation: CASSQSGAPYEQYF.

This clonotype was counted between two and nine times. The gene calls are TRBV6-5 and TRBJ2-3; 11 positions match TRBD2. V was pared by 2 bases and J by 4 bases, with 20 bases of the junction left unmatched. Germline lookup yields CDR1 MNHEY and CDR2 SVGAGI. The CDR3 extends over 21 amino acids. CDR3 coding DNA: TGTGCCAGCAGTTACGAGTTGAAGGGCGGGACTAGCGGAGTCCCTCCAGATACGCAGTATTTT. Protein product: CASSYELKGGTSGVPPDTQYF.

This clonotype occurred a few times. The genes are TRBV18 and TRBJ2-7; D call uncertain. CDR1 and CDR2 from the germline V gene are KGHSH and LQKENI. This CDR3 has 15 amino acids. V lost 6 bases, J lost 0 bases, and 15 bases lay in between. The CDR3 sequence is CASSRSATNSYEQYV. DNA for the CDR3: TGTGCCAGCTCCCGCAGCGCTACGAACTCCTACGAGCAGTACGTC.

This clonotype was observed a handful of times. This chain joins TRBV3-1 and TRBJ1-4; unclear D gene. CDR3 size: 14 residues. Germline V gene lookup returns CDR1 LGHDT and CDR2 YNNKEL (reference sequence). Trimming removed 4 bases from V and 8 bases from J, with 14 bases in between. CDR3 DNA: TGTGCCAGCAGCCCCGTTTTGGCCACGGAAAAACTGTTTTTT. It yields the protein CASSPVLATEKLFF.